This record looks at one T cell receptor beta chain sequence and its context. Its antigen is as yet unknown. The sample is drawn from a study of cytomegalovirus exposure and HLA in healthy donors. Study-wide results and caveats: Using the classifier, cytomegalovirus status was reportedly diagnosed with high specificity and sensitivity. Per published accounts, TCR beta sequences correctly predicted the HLA-A and HLA-B alleles of most subjects. 164 TCR beta chains were listed as cytomegalovirus-associated. DRB1 showed the most TCR associations and HLA-C the fewest in a later analysis, as rates varied by HLA locus.

The CDR3 spans 11 residues. Germline loops: CDR1 SQVTM, CDR2 ANQGSEA. The PCR employed 60 Vbeta primers together with 13 Jbeta primers. Profiling relied on immunoSEQ multiplex PCR, and the TCRdb table lists in-frame clones only, not all of them. The sample holds 90,000 to 110,000 clones, around 15% seen once. The sample taken for sequencing was PBMCs. This TCR was sampled from a female donor in good health and CMV-seronegative. This chain links TRBV29-1 with TRBJ2-1; D gene ambiguous. CDR3: CSGIGMNEQFF. In nucleotides, the CDR3 is TGCAGTGGTATTGGCATGAATGAGCAGTTCTTC.